The TCR beta chain under discussion was sequenced for a study of Ad26.COV2.S vaccination and SARS-CoV-2 variants. Findings and limits, study-wide: Vaccine recipients surpassed placebo recipients in spike-specific TCR breadth.

Notes on this clone: Its matching antigen is unknown.

The method was immunoSEQ multiplex PCR; TCRdb's version includes in-frame clones alone and lacks a portion of them. The sample lists 500,000 or so clones, roughly nine tenths occurring once. Described treatment: about 20 received Ad26.COV2.S at low or high dose, single or two shots; 5 received placebo; per-sample allocation not given. Sampling was done on day 63 after the first vaccine or placebo injection. This CDR3 spans 12 amino acids. In germline, CDR1 is GTSNPN, CDR2 SVGIG (reference sequence). V shed 0 bases and J shed 0 bases, with 2 bases lying between them. This chain uses TRBV30 with TRBJ1-1; D remains ambiguous. The TCR sequence derives from a person aged 18-65 years who received the Ad26.COV2.S COVID-19 vaccine or a placebo. Sequencing was performed on peripheral blood, taken in a trial of Ad26.COV2.S vaccine versus placebo. CDR3: CAWSVLNTEAFF. The CDR3 nucleotides are TGTGCCTGGAGTGTCCTGAACACTGAAGCTTTCTTT. Full variable domain (missing parts from reference TRBV30 and TRBJ1-1): SQTIHQWPATLVQPVGSPLSLECTVEGTSNPNLYWYRQAAGRGLQLLFYSVGIGQISSEVPQNLSASRPQDRQFILSSKKLLLSDSGFYLCAWSVLNTEAFFGQGTRLTVV.